This T cell receptor (beta chain) was identified during a study of shared clonotypes between healthy human individuals (dated by TCRdb to 2018 to 2021). Broadly, across the study: The cohort included three men and a couple of women between 18 and 49 years of age. Per donor, three plates each were used for CD4 naive and CD4 memory, two for CD8 naive, and one for CD8 memory. The study deeply sequenced blood TCR repertoires of about five healthy adults to estimate repertoire size and the extent of clonotype sharing between individuals. To increase sequencing depth and limit assay-specific biases, TCR repertoire library preparation and sequencing were carried out by different laboratories using diverse techniques. Between about 0.94 and 8.9 billion PBMCs per donor were obtained by leukapheresis.

TCR CDR3 regions were amplified from genomic DNA by multiplex PCR using the deep immunoSEQ assay. Extracted genomic DNA from each cell subset was spread evenly across all wells of several immunoSEQ 96-well plates, with each plate serving as a replicate. For sorted subsets, 150 to 200 ng genomic DNA, equal to 30,000 to 35,000 T cell genomes, was loaded into each replicate PCR. The purified libraries were quantified using a Qubit 3.0 fluorometer, sized with a Bioanalyzer 2100, and then quantified again using the KAPA Library Quantification kit. A separate single-read 150-cycle Illumina NextSeq 550 flow cell was used to sequence each immunoSEQ 96-well plate. The authors processed their data as follows. Because only junctional sequences without quality scores were contained in the immunoSEQ output, filtering matching that applied to full-length reads could not be performed. To assign V/J genes and CDR3, sequences were annotated using PyIR, a Python wrapper for IgBLAST v1.9, with IMGT germline references. Reads were removed for weak V/J assignments (E-value above 1e-6), missing CDR3, stop codons, out-of-frame junctions, or ambiguous translated residues. A V3J clonotype was defined by an identical inferred V gene, J gene, and CDR3 amino acid sequence. Percentage overlap between repertoires was calculated by dividing the number of shared unique clonotypes by the size of the smaller repertoire. Richness of each repertoire was evaluated using RTK rarefaction, the Chao1 estimator, and Recon v2.1 estimates of unobserved clonotypes. Generation probabilities were computed with OLGA for all TCRbeta clonotypes obtained by the gDNA method from a handful of donors. Held by TCRdb, this immuneACCESS table contains in-frame sequences only and omits some clones. Under half of the omission traces to an unresolved V gene where checked; the cause of the rest is unknown. That table supplies the V and J calls and clone size; D and trimming were determined from the DNA. The table for this sample lists some 2,000,000 clones; about 95% of them were counted only once. More than 0.95% of the sample is held by the ten biggest clonotypes.

CD8 naive samples were CD45RO-negative cells positively selected for CCR7, giving a CD45RA+CCR7+ population that excluded TemRA cells. The donors were healthy, HIV-negative adults who had no recently reported acute infections or vaccinations. Every donor was a Caucasian adult residing in Nashville, Tennessee, USA. Blood was collected by leukapheresis, and PBMCs were isolated by Ficoll-Histopaque density gradient centrifugation and then cryopreserved in liquid nitrogen vapor phase. Analytical flow cytometry was used to check the purity and quantity of each magnetically sorted T cell population. Genomic DNA was isolated from every sorted fraction and measured by UV absorbance on a Nanodrop 2000c. Points the paper makes about the study in general: Naive subsets generally had larger estimated clonotype richness than memory subsets did. Sampling was restricted to blood, and TCR repertoires in tissue are likely to differ from TCR repertoires in blood. Based on pairwise subsampling, the degree of clonotype sharing among donors was expected to be affected by sequencing depth. When four donors were compared, the shared fraction of clonotypes was about 5% for naive CD4, approximately 3.5% for naive CD8, 2.3% for memory CD4, and 0.35% to 0.4% for memory CD8. Because the study included a small number of donors, the genetic and exposure-history diversity represented was limited. Incomplete sequencing was indicated by rarefaction of sorted-subset datasets, despite the large sequencing depth. Compared with non-shared clonotypes, clonotypes shared by all four sorted-subset donors had higher generation probabilities.

About this clone itself: Its antigen has not been determined. Per-base qualities were not stored, and no clone one base away is much larger.

The sequencing sample was made of naive CD8+ T cells sorted from blood. What this sample's cell subset or site label stands for: CD45RA+CCR7+. The origin of this receptor is a man aged 18 to 30 in good health.

The CDR3: CASSHTAELFF. The nucleotides are TGTGCCAGCAGCCATACTGCGGAACTGTTTTTT. The chain couples TRBV25-1 to TRBJ1-4, with the D gene not confidently named. The CDR3 contains 11 residues, cysteine and phenylalanine counted. Only CDR3 DNA remains: 33 bases, in frame from the first base. V lost 6 bases and J lost 12 bases; the stretch between them is 11 bases long. The germline V gene specifies MGHDK as CDR1 and SYGVNS as CDR2.